This record covers a single T cell receptor (beta chain). Arm-PCR with iRepertoire HTBI primers amplified the CDR3 regions for these TCR beta libraries. Using its own MiXCR run on the multiplex PCR reads, TCRdb lists one record per CDR3 protein. The sample records about 470,000 distinct CDR3 sequences, roughly 16% being singletons. This entry belongs to a study of regulatory T cells in long-lasting Graves disease. Across the whole study: Prior antithyroid drug treatment in newly diagnosed Graves' patients lasted under 3 months.

Time point meaning: newly diagnosed GD, antithyroid drugs for less than 3 months. PBMC-derived RNA was used for the TCR library. An endocrinology department located in Xi'an, China, was where the patients came from. The CDR3 sequence is 12 residues long. The V and J ends lost 5 bases and 3 bases respectively, with 8 bases between them. Looked up from germline, CDR1 is MNHEY and CDR2 is SVGEGT. Another study also made use of these data, one on T cells in Graves' hyperthyroidism and ophthalmopathy. Per that paper: In the first-round RT-PCR of the TCR CDR3, the HTBI primer set was used.

The material was peripheral blood mononuclear cells (PBMCs), obtained at new diagnosis, from a patient treated with antithyroid drugs. This clonotype originated in a man in his forties with Graves disease. The V call is TRBV6-2 or TRBV6-3, the J call TRBJ2-7; D is unresolved. The CDR3 DNA reads as TGTGCCAGCAGTGAACTCCGCTACGAGCAGTACTTC. It translates to CASSELRYEQYF.